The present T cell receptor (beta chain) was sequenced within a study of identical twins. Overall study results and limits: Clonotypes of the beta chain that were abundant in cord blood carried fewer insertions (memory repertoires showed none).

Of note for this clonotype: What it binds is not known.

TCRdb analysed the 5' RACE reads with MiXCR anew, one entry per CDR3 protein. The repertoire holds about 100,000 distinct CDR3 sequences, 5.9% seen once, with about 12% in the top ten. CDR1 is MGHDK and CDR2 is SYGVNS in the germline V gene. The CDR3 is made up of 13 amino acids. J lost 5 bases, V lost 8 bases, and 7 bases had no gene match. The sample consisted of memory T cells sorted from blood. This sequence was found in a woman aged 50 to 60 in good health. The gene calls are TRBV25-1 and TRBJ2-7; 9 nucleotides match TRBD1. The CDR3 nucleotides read TGTGCCAGCGGCCGACAGGGGGTCGACGAGCAGTACTTC. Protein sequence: CASGRQGVDEQYF.